This T cell receptor beta chain was identified during a study of early T cells in non-severe SARS-CoV-2 infection. Study as a whole: Investigators sequenced bulk RNA drawn from unsorted whole blood, and chains remained unpaired.

Individually, cDNA molecules had unique molecular identifiers attached to them. In TCRdb, the 5' RACE reads were re-called with MiXCR into one record per CDR3 protein. The profile shows about 83,000 distinct CDR3 sequences, about 13% of them singletons. Trimming removed 1 base from V and 1 base from J; junction bases left unmatched: 6. CDR3 length: 17 amino acids. Germline CDR1 SGHAT, CDR2 FQNNGV. This clonotype was counted many times. Its antigen is still unknown. The study, taken as a whole, reports: VDJdb-based matching was biased toward anti-spike CD8 responses and missed private and CD4 specificities.

The clonotype comes from an adult who was a healthcare worker with PCR-confirmed SARS-CoV-2 infection or an uninfected control (not recorded which). Material: whole blood. The rearrangement joins TRBV11-2 to TRBJ2-2; 7 bases agree with TRBD2. Here the CDR3 reads CASSLVPAGMNTGELFF. CDR3 sequence (DNA): TGTGCCAGCAGCTTAGTTCCAGCGGGGATGAACACCGGGGAGCTGTTTTTT. The variable domain in full, completed from reference TRBV11-2 and TRBJ2-2, reads EAGVAQSPRYKIIEKRQSVAFWCNPISGHATLYWYQQILGQGPKLLIQFQNNGVVDDSQLPKDRFSAERLKGVDSTLKIQPAKLEDSAVYLCASSLVPAGMNTGELFFGEGSRLTVL.